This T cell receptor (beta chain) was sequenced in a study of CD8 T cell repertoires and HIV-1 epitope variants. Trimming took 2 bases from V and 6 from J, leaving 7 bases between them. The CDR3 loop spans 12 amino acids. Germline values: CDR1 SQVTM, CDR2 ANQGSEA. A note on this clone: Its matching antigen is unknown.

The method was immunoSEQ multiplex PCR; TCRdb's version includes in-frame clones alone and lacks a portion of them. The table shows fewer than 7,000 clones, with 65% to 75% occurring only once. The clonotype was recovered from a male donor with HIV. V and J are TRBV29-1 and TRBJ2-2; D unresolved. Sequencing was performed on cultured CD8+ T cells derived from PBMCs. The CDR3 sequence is CSVELTAGELFF. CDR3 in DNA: TGCAGCGTTGAACTAACCGCCGGGGAGCTGTTTTTT.